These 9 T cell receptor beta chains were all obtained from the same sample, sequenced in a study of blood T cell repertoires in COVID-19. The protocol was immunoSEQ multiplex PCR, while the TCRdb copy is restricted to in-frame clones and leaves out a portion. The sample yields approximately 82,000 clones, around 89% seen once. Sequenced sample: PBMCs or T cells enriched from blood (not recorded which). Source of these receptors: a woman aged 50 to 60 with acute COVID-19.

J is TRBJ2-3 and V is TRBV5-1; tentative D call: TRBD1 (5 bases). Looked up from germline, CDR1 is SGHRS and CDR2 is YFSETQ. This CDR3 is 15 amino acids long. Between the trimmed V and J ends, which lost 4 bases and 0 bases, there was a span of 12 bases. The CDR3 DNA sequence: TGCGCCAGCAGCAGGCTGACAGCTAGCACAGATACGCAGTATTTT. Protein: CASSRLTASTDTQYF. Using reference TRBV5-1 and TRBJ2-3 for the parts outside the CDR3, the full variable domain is KAGVTQTPRYLIKTRGQQVTLSCSPISGHRSVSWYQQTPGQGLQFLFEYFSETQRNKGNFPGRFSGRQFSNSRSEMNVSTLELGDSALYLCASSRLTASTDTQYFGPGTRLTVL.

The CDR3 DNA reads as TGTGCCAGCTCGAGGGAATGGGGAAACACCGGGGAGCTGTTTTTT. Translating it yields CASSREWGNTGELFF. The V gene is TRBV27, the J gene TRBJ2-2; tentatively, D is TRBD2 (5 bases). V dropped 8 bases and J dropped 2 bases, with 15 bases sitting between them. This CDR3 has 15 residues. In germline, CDR1 is MNHEY, CDR2 SMNVEV (reference sequence).

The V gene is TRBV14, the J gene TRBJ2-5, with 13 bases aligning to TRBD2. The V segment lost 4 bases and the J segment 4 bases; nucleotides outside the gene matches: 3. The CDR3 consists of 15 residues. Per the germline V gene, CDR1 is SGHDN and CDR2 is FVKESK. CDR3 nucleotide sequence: TGTGCCAGCAGCCGCCGGACTAGCGGGAGAGAGACCCAGTACTTC. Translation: CASSRRTSGRETQYF.

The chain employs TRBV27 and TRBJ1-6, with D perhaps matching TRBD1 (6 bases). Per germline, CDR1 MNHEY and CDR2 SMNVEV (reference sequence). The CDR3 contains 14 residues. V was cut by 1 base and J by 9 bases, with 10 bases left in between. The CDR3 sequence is CASSLWGRGSPLHF. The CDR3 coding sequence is TGTGCCAGCAGTTTATGGGGCAGGGGTTCACCCCTCCACTTT.

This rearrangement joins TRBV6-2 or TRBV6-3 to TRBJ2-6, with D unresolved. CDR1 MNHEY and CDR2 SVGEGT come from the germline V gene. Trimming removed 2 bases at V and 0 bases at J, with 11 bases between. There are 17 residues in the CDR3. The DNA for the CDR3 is TGTGCCAGCAGTTACCCCCCCCGCGTCTCTGGGGCCAACGTCCTGACTTTC. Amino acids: CASSYPPRVSGANVLTF.

CDR3 in amino acids: CASRTVYYGYTF. Here the CDR3 DNA reads TGTGCCAGCCGGACAGTTTACTATGGCTACACCTTC. V gene TRBV6-5 combines with J gene TRBJ1-2; D possibly corresponds to TRBD1 (6 bases). Looked up from germline, CDR1 is MNHEY and CDR2 is SVGAGI. V was shortened by 8 bases and J by 3 bases, with 10 bases between the two germline ends. CDR3 length equals 12 residues.

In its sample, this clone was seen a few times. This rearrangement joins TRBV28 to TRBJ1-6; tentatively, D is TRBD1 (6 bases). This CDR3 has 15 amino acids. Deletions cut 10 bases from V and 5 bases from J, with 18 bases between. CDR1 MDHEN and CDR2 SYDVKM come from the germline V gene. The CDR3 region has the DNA TGTGCCACCCATGGCGGGGGCCCGAATAATTCACCCCTCCACTTT. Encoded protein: CATHGGGPNNSPLHF.

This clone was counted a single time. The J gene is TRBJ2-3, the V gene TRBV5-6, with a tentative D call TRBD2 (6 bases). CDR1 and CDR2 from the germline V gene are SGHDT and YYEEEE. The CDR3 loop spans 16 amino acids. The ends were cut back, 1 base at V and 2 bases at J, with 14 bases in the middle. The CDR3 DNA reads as TGTGCCAGCAGCTTGAGGTTTCGGGGGAACACAGATACGCAGTATTTT. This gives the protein CASSLRFRGNTDTQYF.

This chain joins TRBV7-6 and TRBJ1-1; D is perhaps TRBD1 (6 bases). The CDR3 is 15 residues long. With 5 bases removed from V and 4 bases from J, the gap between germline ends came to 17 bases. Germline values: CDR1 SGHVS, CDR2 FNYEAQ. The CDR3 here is CASSLVRGGLTEAFF. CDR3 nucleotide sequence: TGTGCCAGCAGCCTCGTCCGCGGGGGGCTCACTGAAGCTTTCTTT.